The 20 T cell receptor beta chains listed next were all sequenced from one sample in a study of blood T cell repertoires in COVID-19. Libraries were prepared by immunoSEQ multiplex PCR; TCRdb keeps only in-frame clonotypes and omits some of them. Among a few hundred thousand clones, about nine tenths were seen once, and the ten largest hold about 2%. Sequenced sample: peripheral blood. These receptors were taken from a young man who had recovered from COVID-19.

The genes are TRBV5-1 and TRBJ2-1; D possibly corresponds to TRBD1 (6 bases). The CDR3 contains 14 residues. Germline CDR1 SGHRS, CDR2 YFSETQ. V shed 5 bases and J shed 7 bases, with 16 bases lying between them. CDR3 sequence reads: CASSPTGYGNEQFF. CDR3 coding DNA: TGCGCCAGCAGTCCTACAGGGTATGGTAATGAGCAGTTCTTC. Variable domain in full (rest from reference TRBV5-1 and TRBJ2-1): KAGVTQTPRYLIKTRGQQVTLSCSPISGHRSVSWYQQTPGQGLQFLFEYFSETQRNKGNFPGRFSGRQFSNSRSEMNVSTLELGDSALYLCASSPTGYGNEQFFGPGTRLTVL.

In its sample, this clone was seen a few times. The J gene is TRBJ1-3, the V gene TRBV15, with D possibly TRBD1 on 6 matching bases. This CDR3 is built from 16 residues. V shed 2 bases and J shed 0 bases, with 11 bases lying between them. The germline gives CDR1 LNHNV, CDR2 YYDKDF (reference sequence). The CDR3 nucleotides read TGTGCCACCAGCAGACTCGGGGGGGCCTCTGGAAACACCATATATTTT. This translates into CATSRLGGASGNTIYF.

This clone was counted between two and nine times. This chain connects TRBV19 to TRBJ2-1; D is possibly TRBD1 (5 bases). The CDR3 has 13 residues. CDR1 and CDR2 from the germline V gene are LNHDA and SQIVND (reference sequence). V was clipped by 6 bases and J by 5 bases, with 11 bases between them. In DNA form, the CDR3 reads TGTGCCAGTAGAATTGGGGCTCACAATGAGCAGTTCTTC. It translates to CASRIGAHNEQFF.

CDR3 sequence: CASSIGTSGGWNNEQFF. In DNA form, the CDR3 reads TGCGCCAGCAGCATCGGGACTAGCGGGGGTTGGAACAATGAGCAGTTCTTC. The chain is built from TRBV5-1 and TRBJ2-1, with 14 nucleotides matching TRBD2. This CDR3 has 17 residues. The J segment lost 5 bases and the V segment lost 4 bases, leaving 8 bases of the junction unmatched. CDR1 is SGHRS, CDR2 YFSETQ, per germline.

V gene TRBV5-6 combines with J gene TRBJ1-6; unclear D gene. The CDR3 is made up of 15 amino acids. The V and J ends lost 5 bases and 0 bases respectively, with 9 bases between them. CDR1 is SGHDT and CDR2 is YYEEEE in the germline V gene. The CDR3 sequence: CASRRGGSYNSPLHF. In nucleotides, the CDR3 is TGTGCCAGCAGGCGTGGAGGCTCCTATAATTCACCCCTCCACTTT.

The genes are TRBV4-3 and TRBJ2-5, with 7 bases fitting TRBD1. Per germline, CDR1 LGHNA and CDR2 YSLEER. This CDR3 is built from 16 residues. With V trimmed by 1 base and J by 4 bases, 9 bases remained unmatched. The CDR3 sequence: CASSQAFDRAGETQYF. DNA for the CDR3: TGCGCCAGCAGCCAAGCCTTCGACAGGGCTGGAGAGACCCAGTACTTC.

CDR3 loop: CASSQPGTGADTQYF. The DNA for the CDR3 is TGTGCCAGCAGCCAACCCGGGACAGGGGCAGATACGCAGTATTTT. This chain connects TRBV3-1 (or the pseudogene TRBV3-2) to TRBJ2-3; TRBD1 matches at 10 bases. Germline V gene data show CDR1 as LGHDT and CDR2 as YNNKEL (reference sequence). This CDR3 spans 15 amino acids. With 2 bases clipped from V and 4 bases from J, the junction kept 3 bases outside the gene matches.

V and J are TRBV15 and TRBJ2-2; D call uncertain. Trimming stripped 5 bases from V and 8 bases from J, with 12 bases between. The CDR3 sequence is 13 residues long. Germline CDR1 LNHNV, CDR2 YYDKDF (reference sequence). The CDR3 nucleotides read TGTGCCACCAGCCCCCTTTTAGTTGGGGAGCTGTTTTTT. Translating it yields CATSPLLVGELFF.

The chain has TRBV29-1 and TRBJ2-7; 7 nucleotides match TRBD1. This CDR3 comprises 12 residues. Germline CDR1 SQVTM, CDR2 ANQGSEA. The V segment lost 3 bases and the J segment 6 bases; nucleotides outside the gene matches: 5. CDR3 nucleotide sequence: TGCAGCGTTGACCAGGGGGTAGGCGAGCAGTACTTC. Its protein is CSVDQGVGEQYF.

This chain links TRBV18 with TRBJ1-5, with 9 bases lining up with TRBD1. There are 16 residues in the CDR3. The V segment lost 3 bases and the J segment 3 bases; nucleotides outside the gene matches: 6. The V gene's germline CDR1 is KGHSH and CDR2 LQKENI. The CDR3: CASSPGTGRANQPQHF. In DNA form, the CDR3 reads TGTGCCAGCTCACCCGGGACAGGGCGAGCCAATCAGCCCCAGCATTTT.

Remarks on this clone: Germline and junction disagree at one end, which may indicate a read error. This chain joins TRBV18 and TRBJ1-2, with D possibly being TRBD1 (6 bases). The CDR3 totals 13 residues. Germline lookup yields CDR1 KGHSH and CDR2 LQKENI. The CDR3 nucleotides are TGTGCCAGCGCACCCGAGGGGGGGCGAGGCTACACCTTC. Translation gives CASAPEGGRGYTF.

A word on this clone: The junction and the germline gene differ at one end; a read error may be behind it. The chain carries TRBV30 and TRBJ2-2, with D possibly being TRBD2 (6 bases). The germline V gene has CDR1 GTSNPN and CDR2 SVGIG (reference sequence). The CDR3 covers 13 residues. The CDR3 loop is CAWSSRTWGEVFF. The CDR3 DNA is TGTGCCTGGAGTTCTAGGACGTGGGGGGAGGTGTTTTTT.

This clone was recorded once. V and J are TRBV19 and TRBJ1-1, with D possibly TRBD1 on 5 matching bases. The V end lost 6 bases, the J end lost 2 bases, and 13 bases lay between the germline ends. Germline CDR1 reads LNHDA; CDR2 reads SQIVND (reference sequence). This CDR3 spans 14 amino acids. CDR3: CASRPSRENTEAFF. As DNA, the CDR3 is TGTGCCAGTAGACCTTCCAGGGAAAACACTGAAGCTTTCTTT.

The V gene is TRBV2, the J gene TRBJ2-5; 9 positions match TRBD2. With V trimmed by 8 bases and J by 4 bases, 8 bases remained unmatched. Germline V lookup: CDR1 SNHLY, CDR2 FYNNEI. The length of the CDR3 is 14 residues. The CDR3 here is CASGVAGERETQYF. CDR3 bases: TGTGCCAGCGGAGTAGCGGGAGAGAGAGAGACCCAGTACTTC.

The chain joins TRBV5-1 to TRBJ2-1; possibly TRBD2 for D (5 bases). V was shortened by 5 bases and J by 0 bases, with 21 bases between the two germline ends. CDR1 is SGHRS, CDR2 YFSETQ, per germline. This CDR3 is 18 amino acids long. The CDR3 spells CASSPNPSGLSSYNEQFF. The CDR3 bases are TGCGCCAGCAGTCCCAATCCGAGCGGCCTAAGCTCCTACAATGAGCAGTTCTTC.

The chain uses TRBV11-2 and TRBJ1-1, with unresolved D. Trimming pared 7 bases from V and 5 bases from J, leaving 14 bases between. From germline, CDR1 is SGHAT and CDR2 FQNNGV. This CDR3 is built from 13 residues. CDR3 in DNA: TGTGCCAGCACCCAATCCCCCCAGACTGAAGCTTTCTTT. As protein: CASTQSPQTEAFF.

This clone occurred a few times. This rearrangement joins TRBV3-1 (or the pseudogene TRBV3-2) to TRBJ2-1; TRBD2 matches at 11 bases. The CDR3 consists of 14 residues. The V segment lost 3 bases and the J segment 7 bases; nucleotides outside the gene matches: 2. From germline, CDR1 is LGHDT and CDR2 YNNKEL (reference sequence). CDR3 DNA sequence: TGTGCCAGCAGCCAGCTAGCGGGGGGAAATGAGCAGTTCTTC. This translates into CASSQLAGGNEQFF.

The chain links TRBV5-4 to TRBJ1-4; D possibly corresponds to TRBD1 (6 bases). The V and J ends lost 2 bases and 7 bases respectively, with 15 bases between them. The CDR3 spans 15 residues. The germline V gene encodes CDR1 SGHNT and CDR2 YYREEE (reference sequence). CDR3 in DNA: TGTGCCAGCAGCTTCCAACAGGGAGGGAGTGAAAAACTGTTTTTT. Its protein product is CASSFQQGGSEKLFF.

This clone is a singleton in its sample. The CDR3 bases are TGTGCCAGCAGGACCCCAGGACAGGGGGCCTCCTCTGGGGCCAACGTCCTGACTTTC. This gives the protein CASRTPGQGASSGANVLTF. The chain recombines TRBV2 with TRBJ2-6; 11 nucleotides line up with TRBD1. Germline V CDR1 and CDR2: SNHLY, FYNNEI. V shed 6 bases and J 0 bases; nucleotides not matched to a gene: 10. The CDR3 is 19 amino acids. The full variable domain, its missing parts supplied by reference TRBV2 and TRBJ2-6, is EPEVTQTPSHQVTQMGQEVILRCVPISNHLYFYWYRQILGQKVEFLVSFYNNEISEKSEIFDDQFSVERPDGSNFTLKIRSTKLEDSAMYFCASRTPGQGASSGANVLTFGAGSRLTVL.

V gene TRBV19 combines with J gene TRBJ1-2; TRBD1 matches 8 bases. V was clipped by 1 base and J by 8 bases; unmatched bases: 3. The CDR3 is 13 amino acids. Germline CDR1 is LNHDA and CDR2 is SQIVND (reference sequence). The chain's CDR3 is CASSIGQGAGYTF. CDR3 DNA: TGTGCCAGTAGTATAGGGCAGGGGGCCGGCTACACCTTC.